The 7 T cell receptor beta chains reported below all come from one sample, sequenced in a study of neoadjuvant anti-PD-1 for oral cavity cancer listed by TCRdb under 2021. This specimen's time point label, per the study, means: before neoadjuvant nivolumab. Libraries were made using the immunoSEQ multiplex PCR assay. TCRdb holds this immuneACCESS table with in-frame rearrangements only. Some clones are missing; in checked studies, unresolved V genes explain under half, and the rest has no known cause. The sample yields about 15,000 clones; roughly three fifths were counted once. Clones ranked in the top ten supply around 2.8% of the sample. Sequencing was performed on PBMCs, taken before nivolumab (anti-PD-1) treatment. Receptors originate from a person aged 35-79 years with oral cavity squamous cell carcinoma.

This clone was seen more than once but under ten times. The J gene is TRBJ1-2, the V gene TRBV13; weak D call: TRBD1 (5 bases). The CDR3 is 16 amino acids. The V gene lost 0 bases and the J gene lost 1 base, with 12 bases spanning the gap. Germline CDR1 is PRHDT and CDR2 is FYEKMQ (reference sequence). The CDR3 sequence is CASSLGRGINNYGYTF. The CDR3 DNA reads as TGTGCCAGCAGCTTAGGCCGGGGCATAAATAACTATGGCTACACCTTC.

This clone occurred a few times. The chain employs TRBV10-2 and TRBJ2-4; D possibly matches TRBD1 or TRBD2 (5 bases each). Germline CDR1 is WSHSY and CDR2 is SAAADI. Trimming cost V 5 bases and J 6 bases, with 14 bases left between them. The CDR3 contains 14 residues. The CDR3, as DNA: TGCGCCAGCAGTTTTCAGGGAGACGGAAACATTCAGTACTTC. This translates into CASSFQGDGNIQYF.

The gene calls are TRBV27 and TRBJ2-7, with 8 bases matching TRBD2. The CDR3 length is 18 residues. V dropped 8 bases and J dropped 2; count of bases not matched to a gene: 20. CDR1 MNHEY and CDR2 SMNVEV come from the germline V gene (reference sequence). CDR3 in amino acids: CASSHGRAGGLLAYEQYF. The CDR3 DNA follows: TGTGCCAGCTCCCATGGTAGGGCGGGAGGCCTCCTAGCCTACGAGCAGTACTTC.

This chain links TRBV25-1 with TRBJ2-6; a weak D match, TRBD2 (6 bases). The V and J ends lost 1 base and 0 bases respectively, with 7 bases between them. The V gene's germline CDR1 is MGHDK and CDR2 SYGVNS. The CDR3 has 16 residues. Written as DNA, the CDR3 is TGTGCCAGCAGTGAATGGGGAGGCTCTGGGGCCAACGTCCTGACTTTC. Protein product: CASSEWGGSGANVLTF.

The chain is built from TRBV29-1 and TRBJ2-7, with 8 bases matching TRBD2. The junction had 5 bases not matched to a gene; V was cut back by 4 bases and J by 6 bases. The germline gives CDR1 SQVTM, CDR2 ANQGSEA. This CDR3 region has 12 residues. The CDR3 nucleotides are TGCAGCGTTGGAGCGGGAGTGGGCGAGCAGTACTTC. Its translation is CSVGAGVGEQYF.

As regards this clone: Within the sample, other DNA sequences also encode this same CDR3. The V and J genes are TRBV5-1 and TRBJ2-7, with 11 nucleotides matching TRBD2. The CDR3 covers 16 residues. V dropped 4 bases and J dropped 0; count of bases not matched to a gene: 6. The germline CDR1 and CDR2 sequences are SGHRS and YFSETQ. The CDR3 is CASSTGTSGSSYEQYF. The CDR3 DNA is TGCGCCAGCAGCACCGGGACTAGCGGTAGCTCCTACGAGCAGTACTTC.

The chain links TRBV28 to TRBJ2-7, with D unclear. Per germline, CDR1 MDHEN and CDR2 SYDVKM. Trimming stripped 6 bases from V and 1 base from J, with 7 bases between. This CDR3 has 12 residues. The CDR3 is CASSLQSYEQYF. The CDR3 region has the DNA TGTGCCAGCAGCTTACAGTCCTACGAGCAGTACTTC.